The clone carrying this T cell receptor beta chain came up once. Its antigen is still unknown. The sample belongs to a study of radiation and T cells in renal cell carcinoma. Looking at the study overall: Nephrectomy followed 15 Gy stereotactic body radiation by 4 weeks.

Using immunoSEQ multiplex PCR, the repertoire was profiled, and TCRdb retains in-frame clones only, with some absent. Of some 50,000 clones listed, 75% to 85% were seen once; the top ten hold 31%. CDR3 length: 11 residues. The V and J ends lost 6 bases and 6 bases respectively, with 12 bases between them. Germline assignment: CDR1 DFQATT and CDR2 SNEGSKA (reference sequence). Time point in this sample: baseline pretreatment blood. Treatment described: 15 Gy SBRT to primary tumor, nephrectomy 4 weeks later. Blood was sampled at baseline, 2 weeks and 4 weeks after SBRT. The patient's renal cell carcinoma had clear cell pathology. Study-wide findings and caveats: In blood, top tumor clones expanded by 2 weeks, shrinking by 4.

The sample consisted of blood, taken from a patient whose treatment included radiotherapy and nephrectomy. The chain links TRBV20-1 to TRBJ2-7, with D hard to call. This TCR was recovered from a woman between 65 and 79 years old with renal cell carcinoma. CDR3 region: CSARSPSEQYF. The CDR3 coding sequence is TGCAGTGCACGGTCCCCCAGCGAGCAGTACTTC.